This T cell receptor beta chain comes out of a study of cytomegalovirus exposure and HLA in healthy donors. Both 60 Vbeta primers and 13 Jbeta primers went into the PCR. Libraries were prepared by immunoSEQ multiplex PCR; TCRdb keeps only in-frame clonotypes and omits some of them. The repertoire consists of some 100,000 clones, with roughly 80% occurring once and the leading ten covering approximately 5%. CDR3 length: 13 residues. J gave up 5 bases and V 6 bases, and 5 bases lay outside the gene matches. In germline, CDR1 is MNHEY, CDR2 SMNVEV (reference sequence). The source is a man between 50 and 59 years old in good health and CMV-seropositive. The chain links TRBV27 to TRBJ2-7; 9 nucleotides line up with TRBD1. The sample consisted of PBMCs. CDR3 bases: TGTGCCAGCAGGCGACAGGGGGACCACGAGCAGTACTTC. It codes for CASRRQGDHEQYF.